This T cell receptor (beta chain) was sequenced during a study of T-cell reconstitution after alpha-beta-depleted transplantation in children. During its preparation, the TCRbeta library received unique molecular identifiers. One entry per CDR3 protein, called by TCRdb with MiXCR from the PCR reads. The sample lists a few hundred thousand distinct CDR3 sequences; 20% to 30% were seen once. The CDR3 spans 15 residues. Looked up from germline, CDR1 is SGHRS and CDR2 is YFSETQ. The V and J ends lost 3 bases and 2 bases, in that order; junction bases with no gene match: 4. The sample in question was PBMCs, obtained before TCRalphabeta/CD19-depleted stem cell transplant. This sequence was found in a boy less than two years old with Wiskott-Aldrich syndrome, due to receive a stem cell transplant. This rearrangement joins TRBV5-1 to TRBJ2-3; TRBD2 matches at 9 bases. The CDR3 region has the DNA TGCGCCAGCAGCTCAGCGGGAGGCAACACAGATACGCAGTATTTT. It codes for CASSSAGGNTDTQYF. The variable domain in full, with the rest retrieved from reference TRBV5-1 and TRBJ2-3, is KAGVTQTPRYLIKTRGQQVTLSCSPISGHRSVSWYQQTPGQGLQFLFEYFSETQRNKGNFPGRFSGRQFSNSRSEMNVSTLELGDSALYLCASSSAGGNTDTQYFGPGTRLTVL.